These T cell receptor beta chains were read from a single sample in a study of cytomegalovirus exposure and HLA in healthy donors. Using immunoSEQ multiplex PCR, the repertoire was profiled, and TCRdb retains in-frame clones only, with some absent. Altogether a few hundred thousand clones are present, approximately 83% being singletons, with the ten largest covering approximately 1.4%. The sequencing input was PBMCs. The receptors stem from a girl between 5 and 17 years old in good health and CMV-seronegative. Both conserved end residues are part of each CDR3. A D gene is named only where the DNA matches it firmly. Clone size is not always given. Where it is, it says once, few, many or a class for expanded clones.

j_gene: TRBJ2-2; abundance: -; v_gene: TRBV27; d_gene: TRBD1; CDR3aa: CASSGQGTGELFF; CDR3nt: TGTGCCAGCAGCGGACAGGGTACCGGGGAGCTGTTTTTT
j_gene: TRBJ1-1; abundance: few; v_gene: TRBV5-4; d_gene: -; CDR3aa: CASSSRGTPNTEAFF; CDR3nt: TGTGCCAGCAGCTCTCGAGGGACACCTAACACTGAAGCTTTCTTT
j_gene: TRBJ2-1; abundance: -; v_gene: TRBV10-2; d_gene: TRBD2; CDR3aa: CASRGLAGELEQFF; CDR3nt: TGCGCCAGCAGGGGACTAGCGGGAGAGCTCGAGCAGTTCTTC
j_gene: TRBJ2-7; abundance: -; v_gene: TRBV2; d_gene: -; CDR3aa: CASRGQPYEQYF; CDR3nt: TGTGCCAGCAGAGGACAGCCCTACGAGCAGTACTTC
j_gene: TRBJ1-5; abundance: -; v_gene: TRBV19; d_gene: TRBD1; CDR3aa: CASPKTPGQGAGQPQHF; CDR3nt: TGTGCCAGCCCTAAGACACCGGGACAGGGGGCAGGTCAGCCCCAGCATTTT
j_gene: TRBJ1-4; abundance: -; v_gene: TRBV21-1; d_gene: -; CDR3aa: CASGRVKWRQRDEKLFF; CDR3nt: TGTGCCAGCGGCAGGGTTAAGTGGCGTCAGAGGGATGAAAAACTGTTTTTT
j_gene: TRBJ2-5; abundance: -; v_gene: TRBV9; d_gene: -; CDR3aa: CASSVSSQETQYF; CDR3nt: TGTGCCAGCAGCGTTAGCAGCCAAGAGACCCAGTACTTC
j_gene: TRBJ2-7; abundance: -; v_gene: TRBV5-3; d_gene: TRBD2; CDR3aa: CARSLKSGLGVSYEQYF; CDR3nt: TGTGCCAGAAGCTTAAAGTCGGGACTAGGAGTCTCCTACGAGCAGTACTTC
j_gene: TRBJ2-1; abundance: -; v_gene: TRBV7-9; d_gene: TRBD2; CDR3aa: CASSLERTSGANEQFF; CDR3nt: TGTGCCAGCAGCTTAGAGAGGACTAGCGGGGCCAATGAGCAGTTCTTC
j_gene: TRBJ2-2; abundance: -; v_gene: TRBV9; d_gene: TRBD2; CDR3aa: CASSPRTSGNTGELFF; CDR3nt: TGTGCCAGCAGCCCCCGGACTAGCGGAAACACCGGGGAGCTGTTTTTT
j_gene: TRBJ2-5; abundance: once; v_gene: TRBV15; d_gene: TRBD2; CDR3aa: CATSGWGEREAETQYF; CDR3nt: TGTGCCACCAGCGGATGGGGGGAGCGGGAGGCAGAGACCCAGTACTTC
j_gene: TRBJ2-1; abundance: -; v_gene: TRBV30; d_gene: TRBD2; CDR3aa: CAWSARILAGGNNEQFF; CDR3nt: TGTGCCTGGAGTGCCCGTATCCTAGCGGGAGGAAACAATGAGCAGTTCTTC
j_gene: TRBJ2-3; abundance: -; v_gene: TRBV30; d_gene: -; CDR3aa: CASSQGGAVDTQYF; CDR3nt: TGTGCCTCCAGCCAGGGGGGAGCTGTAGATACGCAGTATTTT
j_gene: TRBJ1-3; abundance: -; v_gene: TRBV6-5; d_gene: -; CDR3aa: CASSYALTASGNTIYF; CDR3nt: TGTGCCAGCAGTTATGCGTTGACAGCCTCTGGAAACACCATATATTTT
j_gene: TRBJ1-2; abundance: -; v_gene: TRBV18; d_gene: TRBD1; CDR3aa: CASSLNGQGAGYTF; CDR3nt: TGTGCCAGCTCACTGAATGGACAGGGGGCTGGCTACACCTTC
j_gene: TRBJ2-2; abundance: -; v_gene: TRBV23-1; d_gene: -; CDR3aa: CASPRCPGELFF; CDR3nt: TGCGCCAGCCCCAGGTGTCCCGGGGAGCTGTTTTTT
j_gene: TRBJ1-2; abundance: -; v_gene: TRBV19; d_gene: TRBD1; CDR3aa: CASSARLGTGNGYTF; CDR3nt: TGTGCCAGTAGTGCCCGTCTCGGGACAGGGAATGGCTACACCTTC
j_gene: TRBJ1-2; abundance: -; v_gene: TRBV4-1; d_gene: TRBD1; CDR3aa: CASSQERTGRLLRGYTF; CDR3nt: TGCGCCAGCAGCCAAGAGAGGACAGGTAGACTACTACGCGGCTACACCTTC
j_gene: TRBJ2-5; abundance: -; v_gene: TRBV7-9; d_gene: -; CDR3aa: CASSLSRAKQETQYF; CDR3nt: TGTGCCAGCAGCTTAAGCAGAGCGAAACAAGAGACCCAGTACTTC
j_gene: TRBJ2-1; abundance: -; v_gene: TRBV5-1; d_gene: TRBD2; CDR3aa: CASSRGTLAGTYNEQFF; CDR3nt: TGCGCCAGCAGCCGGGGGACGTTAGCGGGAACCTACAATGAGCAGTTCTTC
j_gene: TRBJ2-5; abundance: -; v_gene: TRBV18; d_gene: -; CDR3aa: CASSPRRGETQYF; CDR3nt: TGTGCCAGCTCACCCCGACGGGGAGAGACCCAGTACTTC
j_gene: TRBJ1-1; abundance: -; v_gene: TRBV27; d_gene: -; CDR3aa: CASSPNTGRGTEAFF; CDR3nt: TGTGCCAGCAGCCCTAACACGGGCAGGGGCACTGAAGCTTTCTTT
j_gene: TRBJ1-6; abundance: -; v_gene: TRBV4-3; d_gene: TRBD1; CDR3aa: CASSQGLPGQGGPPLHF; CDR3nt: TGCGCCAGCAGCCAGGGTCTACCGGGACAGGGTGGTCCACCCCTCCACTTT
j_gene: TRBJ2-1; abundance: -; v_gene: TRBV7-2; d_gene: -; CDR3aa: CASSLLSAGQFF; CDR3nt: TGTGCCAGCAGCCTCCTCAGCGCGGGGCAGTTCTTC
j_gene: TRBJ2-7; abundance: -; v_gene: TRBV9; d_gene: TRBD2; CDR3aa: CASSVTSGGGYEQYF; CDR3nt: TGTGCCAGCAGCGTGACAAGCGGGGGAGGCTACGAGCAGTACTTC